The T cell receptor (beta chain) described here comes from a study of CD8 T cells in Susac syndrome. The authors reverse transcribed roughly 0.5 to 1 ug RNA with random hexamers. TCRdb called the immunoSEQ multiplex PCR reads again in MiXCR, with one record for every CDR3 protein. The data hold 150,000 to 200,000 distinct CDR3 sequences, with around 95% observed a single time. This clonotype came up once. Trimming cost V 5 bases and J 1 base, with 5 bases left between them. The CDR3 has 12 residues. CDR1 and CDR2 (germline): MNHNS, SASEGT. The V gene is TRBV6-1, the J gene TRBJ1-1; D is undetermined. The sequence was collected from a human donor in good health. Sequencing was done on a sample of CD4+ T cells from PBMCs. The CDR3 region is CASSYPNTEAFF. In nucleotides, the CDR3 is TGTGCCAGCAGTTATCCGAACACTGAAGCTTTCTTT.